This T cell receptor (beta chain) emerged from a study of identical twins. Study results and caveats: The study reached conclusions through statistical analysis that was cross-sectional, not following the same donors.

As regards this clonotype: Antigen specificity is unknown.

Unique molecular identifiers were present on the cDNA, which also gained a universal primer site by template switching. TCRdb passed the 5' RACE reads through MiXCR, listing each CDR3 protein once. The data hold some 560,000 distinct CDR3 sequences, with 9.6% observed a single time. These records were also assigned to another study, of yellow fever vaccine responses in identical twins. As that report states: Twins' vaccine T cell response reportedly gave the appearance of partial convergence and partial personalization.

The TCR comes from a woman between 18 and 30 years old in good health. Sequencing used PBMCs.

CDR3 DNA sequence: TGCGCCAGCAGCTCGGGGACTAGCGGTTCACAAGAGACCCAGTACTTC. This sequence encodes CASSSGTSGSQETQYF. The rearrangement links TRBV5-1 to TRBJ2-5; 11 nucleotides line up with TRBD2. CDR3 length: 16 residues. V lost 3 bases to trimming and J lost 2 bases; unmatched junction nucleotides: 6. Germline values: CDR1 SGHRS, CDR2 YFSETQ.